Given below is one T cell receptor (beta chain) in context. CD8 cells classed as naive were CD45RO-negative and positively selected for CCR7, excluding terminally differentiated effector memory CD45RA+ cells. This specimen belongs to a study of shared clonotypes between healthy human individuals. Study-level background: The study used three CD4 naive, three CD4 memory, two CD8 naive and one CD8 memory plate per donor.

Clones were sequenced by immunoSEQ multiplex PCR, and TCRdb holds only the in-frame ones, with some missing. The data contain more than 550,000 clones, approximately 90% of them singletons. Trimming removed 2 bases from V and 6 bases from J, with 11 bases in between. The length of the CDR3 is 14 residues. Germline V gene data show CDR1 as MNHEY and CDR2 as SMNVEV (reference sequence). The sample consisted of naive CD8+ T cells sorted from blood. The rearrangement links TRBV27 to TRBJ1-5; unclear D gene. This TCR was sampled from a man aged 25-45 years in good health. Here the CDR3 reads CASSLKGFVQPQHF. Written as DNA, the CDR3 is TGTGCCAGCAGTTTAAAAGGGTTTGTTCAGCCCCAGCATTTT.